Listed below are T cell receptor beta chains from one sample, sequenced in a study of identical twins. TCRdb called the 5' RACE reads again in MiXCR, with one record for every CDR3 protein. The table includes around 530,000 distinct CDR3 sequences, 15% detected once. These same data were also listed under a study on yellow fever vaccine responses in identical twins.

Sequencing was carried out using CD4+ T cells sorted from blood. The receptors were gathered from a woman aged 18-29 years in good health. CDR3s include the opening cysteine and the closing phenylalanine or tryptophan. D genes are given only for firm matches. Size is omitted from some rows. Given values are once, few, many or a class for expanded clones.

clone size: NA; V gene: TRBV20-1; J gene: TRBJ2-1; D gene: TRBD2; CDR3 DNA: TGCAGTGCTAGAGATTCTAGCGGGTTTTACAATGAGCAGTTCTTC; CDR3 protein: CSARDSSGFYNEQFF
clone size: few; V gene: TRBV18; J gene: TRBJ2-1; D gene: TRBD2; CDR3 DNA: TGTGCCAGCTCACCAGCGGGACTAGGCGTTGAGCAGTTCTTC; CDR3 protein: CASSPAGLGVEQFF
clone size: few; V gene: TRBV7-6; J gene: TRBJ2-1; D gene: NA; CDR3 DNA: TGTGCCAGCAGCTTAGCGGGGAGGACGGAGTACAATGAGCAGTTCTTC; CDR3 protein: CASSLAGRTEYNEQFF
clone size: few; V gene: TRBV4-1; J gene: TRBJ2-1; D gene: NA; CDR3 DNA: TGCGCCAGCAGCCAAGGACAGTACAATGAGCAGTTCTTC; CDR3 protein: CASSQGQYNEQFF
clone size: few; V gene: TRBV3-1; J gene: TRBJ1-2; D gene: NA; CDR3 DNA: TGTGCCAGCAGCCAAAATGGGCAAAACTATGGCTACACCTTC; CDR3 protein: CASSQNGQNYGYTF
clone size: NA; V gene: TRBV12-3/TRBV12-4; J gene: TRBJ1-4; D gene: NA; CDR3 DNA: TGTGCCAGCAGTCAATACAGGGAGGTAGGGGAAAAACTGTTTTTT; CDR3 protein: CASSQYREVGEKLFF
clone size: once; V gene: TRBV7-8; J gene: TRBJ2-1; D gene: NA; CDR3 DNA: TGTGCCAGCAGCTTAGAAGCAGACGTTGAGCAGTTCTTC; CDR3 protein: CASSLEADVEQFF
clone size: few; V gene: TRBV5-1; J gene: TRBJ2-1; D gene: TRBD2; CDR3 DNA: TGCGCCAGCAGCTTGGCCCCGGGGGGGAATGAGCAGTTCTTC; CDR3 protein: CASSLAPGGNEQFF
clone size: NA; V gene: TRBV10-3; J gene: TRBJ2-1; D gene: NA; CDR3 DNA: TGTGCCATCAGTGAGTCCCCCAGCTCCTACAATGAGCAGTTCTTC; CDR3 protein: CAISESPSSYNEQFF
clone size: NA; V gene: TRBV7-9; J gene: TRBJ1-2; D gene: NA; CDR3 DNA: TGTGCCAGCAGCCGACAGGAGTCCTCTAACTATGGCTACACCTTC; CDR3 protein: CASSRQESSNYGYTF
clone size: NA; V gene: TRBV20-1; J gene: TRBJ2-5; D gene: NA; CDR3 DNA: TGCAGTGCTAGCCTCGCGAGAGGGTTCCTTGAGACCCAGTACTTC; CDR3 protein: CSASLARGFLETQYF
clone size: NA; V gene: TRBV20-1; J gene: TRBJ2-1; D gene: NA; CDR3 DNA: TGCAGTGCTATCCCAGGGGTAGTTATTTACAATGAGCAGTTCTTC; CDR3 protein: CSAIPGVVIYNEQFF
clone size: NA; V gene: TRBV12-3/TRBV12-4; J gene: TRBJ2-5; D gene: NA; CDR3 DNA: TGTGCCAGCAGTTTAGGTTTTCGGGGCAGACAAGAGACCCAGTACTTC; CDR3 protein: CASSLGFRGRQETQYF
clone size: many; V gene: TRBV2; J gene: TRBJ2-1; D gene: TRBD2; CDR3 DNA: TGTGCCAGCAGCCCCGGGACTAGCTCCTACAATGAGCAGTTCTTC; CDR3 protein: CASSPGTSSYNEQFF
clone size: NA; V gene: TRBV12-3/TRBV12-4; J gene: TRBJ2-1; D gene: NA; CDR3 DNA: TGTGCCAGCAGTTTAGCCCGGTTGGGGGCGTACAATGAGCAGTTCTTC; CDR3 protein: CASSLARLGAYNEQFF
clone size: NA; V gene: TRBV18; J gene: TRBJ1-1; D gene: TRBD1; CDR3 DNA: TGTGCCAGCTCTCGACCCGACAGGGACTTT; CDR3 protein: CASSRPDRDF
clone size: NA; V gene: TRBV28; J gene: TRBJ2-7; D gene: NA; CDR3 DNA: TGTGCCAGCAGTTTACGTCCAGGGGGGTACGAGCAGTACTTC; CDR3 protein: CASSLRPGGYEQYF
clone size: few; V gene: TRBV24-1; J gene: TRBJ2-7; D gene: NA; CDR3 DNA: TGTGCCACCAGTGACTATAGCGGCTACGAGCAGTACTTC; CDR3 protein: CATSDYSGYEQYF
clone size: NA; V gene: TRBV5-5; J gene: TRBJ2-7; D gene: TRBD1; CDR3 DNA: TGTGCCAGCAGCCCAAGGGACAGCGCTACCTCCTACGAGCAGTACTTC; CDR3 protein: CASSPRDSATSYEQYF
clone size: few; V gene: TRBV20-1; J gene: TRBJ2-3; D gene: TRBD2; CDR3 DNA: TGCAGTGCGATCTCCCCTGGCGGGGGGCCGAGTACCTACACAGATACGCAGTATTTT; CDR3 protein: CSAISPGGGPSTYTDTQYF
clone size: few; V gene: TRBV10-3; J gene: TRBJ2-1; D gene: NA; CDR3 DNA: TGTGCCATCAGTGAGTGGGACCCCTGGCAGAAGTTCTTC; CDR3 protein: CAISEWDPWQKFF
clone size: few; V gene: TRBV2; J gene: TRBJ2-1; D gene: NA; CDR3 DNA: TGTGCCAGCCTACAGGGGAGGGCCTACAATGAGCAGTTCTTC; CDR3 protein: CASLQGRAYNEQFF
clone size: few; V gene: TRBV7-9; J gene: TRBJ1-5; D gene: NA; CDR3 DNA: TGTGCCAGCAGCTGGGACTTTGGGCCCCAGCATTTT; CDR3 protein: CASSWDFGPQHF
clone size: NA; V gene: TRBV20-1; J gene: TRBJ1-5; D gene: NA; CDR3 DNA: TGCAGTGCGCCGACCGGGTCCTATCATCAGCCCCAGCATTTT; CDR3 protein: CSAPTGSYHQPQHF
clone size: few; V gene: TRBV7-2; J gene: TRBJ1-3; D gene: NA; CDR3 DNA: TGTGCCAGCAGCGGTCCCAGCGAAGGAAACACCATATATTTT; CDR3 protein: CASSGPSEGNTIYF
clone size: NA; V gene: TRBV12-3/TRBV12-4; J gene: TRBJ2-1; D gene: TRBD2; CDR3 DNA: TGTGCCAGCAGTATTGGGACTAGCGGAAGTGACGAGCAGTTCTTC; CDR3 protein: CASSIGTSGSDEQFF
clone size: NA; V gene: TRBV6-5; J gene: TRBJ1-1; D gene: TRBD1; CDR3 DNA: TGTGCCAGCAGTTACGTCTCCCGGGGACAGACGAACACTGAAGCTTTCTTT; CDR3 protein: CASSYVSRGQTNTEAFF
clone size: once; V gene: TRBV27; J gene: TRBJ2-7; D gene: NA; CDR3 DNA: TGTGCCAGCAGTTGGGGGTCGCACTACGAGCAGTACTTC; CDR3 protein: CASSWGSHYEQYF
clone size: NA; V gene: TRBV5-1; J gene: TRBJ2-1; D gene: TRBD2; CDR3 DNA: TGCGCCAGCAGCTCCAGTCCCGGGACTAGCGGGTCCTACAATGAGCAGTTCTTC; CDR3 protein: CASSSSPGTSGSYNEQFF
clone size: NA; V gene: TRBV5-8; J gene: TRBJ1-4; D gene: NA; CDR3 DNA: TGTGCCAGCAGCTCCGGACTGGGGTGGGAGGAAAAACTGTTTTTT; CDR3 protein: CASSSGLGWEEKLFF
clone size: NA; V gene: TRBV6-2/TRBV6-3; J gene: TRBJ2-5; D gene: NA; CDR3 DNA: TGTGCCAGCAGTTATCAGTGGACCCAGTACTTC; CDR3 protein: CASSYQWTQYF
clone size: NA; V gene: TRBV20-1; J gene: TRBJ2-3; D gene: NA; CDR3 DNA: TGCAGTGCTAGAGGGCTAGCGACTAGCACAGATACGCAGTATTTT; CDR3 protein: CSARGLATSTDTQYF